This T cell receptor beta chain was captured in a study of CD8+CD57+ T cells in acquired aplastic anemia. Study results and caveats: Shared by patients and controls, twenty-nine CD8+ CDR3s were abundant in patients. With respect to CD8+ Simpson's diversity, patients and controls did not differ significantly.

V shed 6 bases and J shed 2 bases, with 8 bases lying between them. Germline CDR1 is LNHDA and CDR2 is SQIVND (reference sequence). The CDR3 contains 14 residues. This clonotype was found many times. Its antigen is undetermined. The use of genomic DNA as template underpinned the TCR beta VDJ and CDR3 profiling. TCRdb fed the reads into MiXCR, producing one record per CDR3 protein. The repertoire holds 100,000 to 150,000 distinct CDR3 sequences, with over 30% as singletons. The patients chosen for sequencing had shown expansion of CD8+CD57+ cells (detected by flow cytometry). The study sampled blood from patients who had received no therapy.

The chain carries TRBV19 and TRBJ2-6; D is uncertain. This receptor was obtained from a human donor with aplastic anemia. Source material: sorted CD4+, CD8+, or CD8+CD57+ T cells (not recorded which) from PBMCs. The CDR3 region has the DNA TGTGCCAGTAGAAAGGGCGCTGGGGCCAACGTCCTGACTTTC. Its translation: CASRKGAGANVLTF.